Listed below are T cell receptor beta chains from one sample, sequenced in a study of T cell responses to AZD1222 COVID-19 vaccine. The data were produced by immunoSEQ multiplex PCR, yet TCRdb's version contains in-frame clones alone and is incomplete. This table holds 150,000 to 200,000 clones, about 87% found once. The sequences come from peripheral blood, collected on day 0 of MenACWY control vaccination. The receptors originated from an adult in good health. The CDR3 runs from the conserved cysteine through the conserved F or W. D genes are given only for firm matches. Where a row states a size, it is once, few, many or the class of an expanded clone; other rows omit it.

NA	TRBV24-1	TRBJ2-2	TRBD1	CATSDFPPGGRLTGELFF	TGTGCCACCAGTGATTTCCCCCCAGGGGGCAGGTTGACCGGGGAGCTGTTTTTT
NA	TRBV4-3	TRBJ2-7	NA	CASSQDWLSPYEQYF	TGCGCCAGCAGCCAAGATTGGCTATCCCCCTACGAGCAGTACTTC
NA	TRBV5-4	TRBJ2-4	TRBD1	CASSFGQGLLKNIQYF	TGTGCCAGCAGCTTTGGACAGGGGCTCCTCAAAAACATTCAGTACTTC
NA	TRBV12-5	TRBJ2-3	NA	CASGLKGVGDTQYF	TGTGCTAGTGGTTTAAAAGGGGTCGGTGATACGCAGTATTTT
NA	TRBV5-5	TRBJ1-1	TRBD1	CASSLGQGYTEAFF	TGTGCCAGCAGCCTCGGACAGGGCTACACTGAAGCTTTCTTT
NA	TRBV28	TRBJ1-2	NA	CASSLSQDYTF	TGTGCCAGCAGTCTCTCACAGGACTACACCTTC
NA	TRBV9	TRBJ2-2	NA	CASSALTGNTGELFF	TGTGCCAGCAGCGCTTTGACAGGGAACACCGGGGAGCTGTTTTTT
NA	TRBV5-1	TRBJ1-3	TRBD1	CASSFGQEDTIYF	TGCGCCAGCAGCTTCGGACAGGAGGACACCATATATTTT
NA	TRBV3-1/TRBV3-2	TRBJ2-6	NA	CASSQGGPSGANVLTF	TGTGCCAGCAGCCAGGGCGGGCCCTCTGGGGCCAACGTCCTGACTTTC
NA	TRBV5-1	TRBJ2-7	TRBD1	CASSPWTGDEQYF	TGCGCCAGCAGCCCCTGGACAGGGGACGAGCAGTACTTC
NA	TRBV12-3/TRBV12-4	TRBJ2-3	NA	CASSFSTGWQYF	TGTGCCAGCAGTTTCTCTACGGGCTGGCAGTATTTT
NA	TRBV7-2	TRBJ1-1	NA	CASSLDSSRRHTEAFF	TGTGCCAGCAGCTTAGATTCGTCCCGGAGGCACACTGAAGCTTTCTTT
NA	TRBV12-1	TRBJ1-2	NA	CASSFRTARHGYTF	TGTGCCAGCAGCTTTCGTACGGCCAGACATGGCTACACCTTC
once	TRBV7-9	TRBJ2-3	NA	CASSPWGQDTQYF	TGTGCCAGCAGCCCATGGGGGCAAGATACGCAGTATTTT
NA	TRBV28	TRBJ2-3	TRBD1	CASSSQGRGTDTQYF	TGTGCCAGCAGTTCACAGGGGAGAGGCACAGATACGCAGTATTTT
NA	TRBV1	TRBJ2-7	NA	CTSRGGQYF	TGCACCAGCAGGGGGGGGCAGTACTTC
NA	TRBV12-3/TRBV12-4	TRBJ1-1	TRBD1	CASSLLVDRNAFF	TGTGCCAGCAGTTTATTGGTGGACAGGAATGCTTTCTTT
NA	TRBV27	TRBJ2-7	TRBD2	CASSHTSGGPPYEQYF	TGTGCCAGCAGCCATACTAGCGGGGGTCCCCCCTACGAGCAGTACTTC
once	TRBV3-1/TRBV3-2	TRBJ1-1	NA	CASSQERGRAFF	TGTGCCAGCAGCCAAGAGAGGGGCCGAGCTTTCTTT
NA	TRBV29-1	TRBJ1-2	NA	CSVGSGAGYTF	TGCAGCGTTGGGTCCGGGGCCGGCTACACCTTC
NA	TRBV3-1/TRBV3-2	TRBJ1-4	TRBD1	CASSPQGEVNEKLFF	TGTGCCAGCAGCCCGCAGGGGGAAGTTAATGAAAAACTGTTTTTT
NA	TRBV15	TRBJ1-4	NA	CATSRRDEKLFF	TGTGCCACCAGCAGGCGGGATGAAAAACTGTTTTTT
NA	TRBV5-1	TRBJ2-2	NA	CASSGGSTNTGELFF	TGCGCCAGCAGCGGGGGGTCGACCAACACCGGGGAGCTGTTTTTT
few	TRBV19	TRBJ1-5	NA	CASSIFQGSQPQHF	TGTGCCAGTAGTATTTTTCAGGGCTCCCAGCCCCAGCATTTT
once	TRBV20-1	TRBJ1-5	NA	CSARATGPQHF	TGCAGTGCTAGAGCCACCGGCCCCCAGCATTTT
NA	TRBV5-1	TRBJ1-2	NA	CASSLAGELSGYTF	TGCGCCAGCAGCTTGGCGGGAGAGCTAAGTGGCTACACCTTC
NA	TRBV27	TRBJ2-3	TRBD2	CASRFRLAGITDTQYF	TGTGCCAGCAGATTTAGACTAGCGGGAATCACAGATACGCAGTATTTT
once	TRBV7-9	TRBJ1-5	NA	CASSQTYSNQPQHF	TGTGCCAGCAGCCAGACGTATAGCAATCAGCCCCAGCATTTT
NA	TRBV19	TRBJ1-4	TRBD1	CASSADRGANEKLFF	TGTGCCAGTAGTGCAGACAGGGGCGCAAATGAAAAACTGTTTTTT
NA	TRBV7-2	TRBJ2-7	NA	CASSLAGAAYEQYF	TGTGCCAGCAGCTTAGCGGGGGCGGCCTACGAGCAGTACTTC
NA	TRBV5-5	TRBJ2-6	TRBD1	CASSAGAGQGATGANVLTF	TGTGCCAGCAGCGCCGGGGCGGGACAGGGGGCGACGGGGGCCAACGTCCTGACTTTC
NA	TRBV29-1	TRBJ2-3	TRBD1	CSVEVLTGANHRDTQYF	TGCAGCGTTGAAGTTCTGACAGGGGCCAACCATAGAGATACGCAGTATTTT
NA	TRBV27	TRBJ2-3	TRBD2	CASSLWTGGTDTQYF	TGTGCCAGCAGTTTATGGACGGGGGGGACAGATACGCAGTATTTT
NA	TRBV7-2	TRBJ2-7	TRBD2	CASSSGTSGYSYEQYF	TGTGCCAGCAGCTCAGGGACTAGCGGGTACTCCTACGAGCAGTACTTC
NA	TRBV2	TRBJ1-5	TRBD1	CASSEGTGGYQPQHF	TGTGCCAGCAGTGAAGGGACAGGGGGGTATCAGCCCCAGCATTTT
NA	TRBV29-1	TRBJ1-2	TRBD1	CSVERDRGYGYTF	TGCAGCGTTGAACGGGACAGGGGCTATGGCTACACCTTC
NA	TRBV5-1	TRBJ2-7	NA	CASSASGVSYEQYF	TGCGCCAGCAGCGCCTCCGGGGTCTCCTACGAGCAGTACTTC
NA	TRBV9	TRBJ1-1	NA	CASSVFEGPNTEAFF	TGTGCCAGCAGCGTTTTTGAGGGTCCGAACACTGAAGCTTTCTTT
NA	TRBV28	TRBJ1-2	NA	CASSYLGGNYGYTF	TGTGCCAGCAGCTACCTTGGGGGTAACTATGGCTACACCTTC
NA	TRBV3-1/TRBV3-2	TRBJ1-4	NA	CASSQNLPELNEKLFF	TGTGCCAGCAGCCAAAACCTCCCGGAACTTAATGAAAAACTGTTTTTT
NA	TRBV28	TRBJ2-6	TRBD1	CASSTLDRAASGANVLTF	TGTGCCAGCAGTACATTGGACAGGGCAGCATCTGGGGCCAACGTCCTGACTTTC
once	TRBV6-2/TRBV6-3	TRBJ1-1	NA	CASSPPGRASTEAFF	TGTGCCAGCAGTCCCCCGGGGCGGGCCAGCACTGAAGCTTTCTTT
NA	TRBV18	TRBJ1-6	TRBD1	CASSPGQGNLRAPLHF	TGTGCCAGCTCCCCGGGACAGGGAAACCTCCGGGCACCCCTCCACTTT
NA	TRBV15	TRBJ2-1	TRBD2	CATSTRLAGSYNEQFF	TGTGCCACCAGCACTCGACTAGCGGGCTCCTACAATGAGCAGTTCTTC
NA	TRBV5-6	TRBJ2-1	TRBD1	CASSLARTGRGSYNEQFF	TGTGCCAGCAGCTTGGCCCGGACAGGCCGAGGCTCCTACAATGAGCAGTTCTTC
once	TRBV30	TRBJ2-2	NA	CAWSVEGTGELFF	TGTGCCTGGAGTGTCGAAGGGACCGGGGAGCTGTTTTTT
once	TRBV28	TRBJ2-4	NA	CASSDPNIQYF	TGTGCCAGCTCCGATCCGAACATTCAGTACTTC
NA	TRBV7-3	TRBJ2-3	TRBD2	CASSLGLSGKTDTQYF	TGTGCCAGCAGCTTAGGGCTTAGCGGGAAGACAGATACGCAGTATTTT